The present T cell receptor beta chain was sequenced within a study of blood T cell repertoires in COVID-19. Study-level information: Acute and convalescent COVID-19 specimens originated in the United States, Italy and Spain.

Trimming left V 2 bases short and J 7 bases short, with 14 bases between. The CDR3 runs to 14 residues. CDR1 and CDR2 (germline): MDHEN, SYDVKM. In the authors' methods: Reference gene primer amplification in the assay estimated nucleated cell counts. Assay: immunoSEQ multiplex PCR; the TCRdb copy retains only in-frame clones and omits some. That table furnishes V, J and clone size, whereas the DNA furnished D and trimming. Of under 80,000 clones listed, 85% to 90% are singletons. V gene TRBV28 combines with J gene TRBJ2-5, with D possibly TRBD2 on 5 matching bases. This receptor was obtained from a human donor in a cohort sampled during active COVID-19. The sample taken for sequencing was peripheral blood. The DNA for the CDR3 is TGTGCCAGCAGTTTAGGTCAGAGCCGGGGGACCCAGTACTTC. It translates to CASSLGQSRGTQYF.